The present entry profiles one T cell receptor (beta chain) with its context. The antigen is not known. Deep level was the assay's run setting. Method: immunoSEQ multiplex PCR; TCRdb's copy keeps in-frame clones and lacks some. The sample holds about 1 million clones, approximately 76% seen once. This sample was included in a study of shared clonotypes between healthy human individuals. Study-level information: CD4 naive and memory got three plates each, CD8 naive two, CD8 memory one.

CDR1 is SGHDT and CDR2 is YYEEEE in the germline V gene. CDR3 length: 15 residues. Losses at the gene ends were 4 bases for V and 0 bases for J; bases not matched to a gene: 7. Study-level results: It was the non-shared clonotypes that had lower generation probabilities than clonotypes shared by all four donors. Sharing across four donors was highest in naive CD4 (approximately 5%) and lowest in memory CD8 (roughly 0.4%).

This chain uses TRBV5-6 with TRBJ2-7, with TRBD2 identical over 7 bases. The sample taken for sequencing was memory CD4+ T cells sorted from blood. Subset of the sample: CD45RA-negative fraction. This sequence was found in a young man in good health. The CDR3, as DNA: TGTGCCAGCAGCCGGGGAGGGCCGAGCTCCTACGAGCAGTACTTC. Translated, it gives CASSRGGPSSYEQYF.